The clone carrying this T cell receptor (beta chain) appeared a single time. The data were taken from a study of CD4 T cells in relation to SARS-CoV-2 and coronaviruses. Uncultured naive and memory CD4+ T cells supplied DNA for deep TCR-beta sequencing. Sequenced by immunoSEQ multiplex PCR; TCRdb stores in-frame clones only, minus some. This sample has 60,000 to 65,000 clones; about 94% occur once, and the top ten carry 0.14%. Before the COVID-19 pandemic, during about 2011-2019, CD4+ T cells were taken from unexposed donors. Sequenced: naive CD4+ T cells from PBMCs. The subset is: naive CD4+ T cells isolated by negative enrichment. The receptor was derived from a human donor in good health.

The DNA for the CDR3 is TGTGCCAGCAGCCCAATTGGGACTTTGGGGGGCTACACCTTC. Translating gives CASSPIGTLGGYTF. V usage is TRBV7-8 and J usage is TRBJ1-2, with D maybe TRBD1 (5 bases). V dropped 5 bases and J dropped 8 bases, with 18 bases sitting between them. The CDR3 is made up of 14 amino acids. The germline CDR1 and CDR2 sequences are SGHVS and FQNEAQ.